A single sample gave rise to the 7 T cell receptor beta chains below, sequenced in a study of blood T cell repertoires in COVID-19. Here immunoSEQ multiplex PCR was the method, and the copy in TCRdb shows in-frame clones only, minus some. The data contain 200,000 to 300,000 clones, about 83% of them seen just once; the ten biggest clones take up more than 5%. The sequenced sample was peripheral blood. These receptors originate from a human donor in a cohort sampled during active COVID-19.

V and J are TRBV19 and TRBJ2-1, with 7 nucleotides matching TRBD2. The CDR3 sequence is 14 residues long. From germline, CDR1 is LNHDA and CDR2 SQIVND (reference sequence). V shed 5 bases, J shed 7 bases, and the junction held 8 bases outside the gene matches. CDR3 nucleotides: TGTGCCAGTAGTCTGGCGGGAGAGTGGAATGAGCAGTTCTTC. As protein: CASSLAGEWNEQFF.

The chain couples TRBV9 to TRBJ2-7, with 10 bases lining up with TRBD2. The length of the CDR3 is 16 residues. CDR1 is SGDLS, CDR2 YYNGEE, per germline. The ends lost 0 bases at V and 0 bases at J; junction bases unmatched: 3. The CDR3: CASSVGTSGTSYEQYF. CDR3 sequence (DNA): TGTGCCAGCAGCGTAGGTACTAGCGGGACCTCCTACGAGCAGTACTTC. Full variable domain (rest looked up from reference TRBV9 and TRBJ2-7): DSGVTQTPKHLITATGQRVTLRCSPRSGDLSVYWYQQSLDQGLQFLIQYYNGEERAKGNILERFSAQQFPDLHSELNLSSLELGDSALYFCASSVGTSGTSYEQYFGPGTRLTVT.

Here the CDR3 DNA reads TGCGCCAGCAGCATAGGGACAGATTACGAGCAGTACTTC. Its protein product is CASSIGTDYEQYF. V usage is TRBV5-1 and J usage is TRBJ2-7; 7 positions agree with TRBD1. Germline V gene data show CDR1 as SGHRS and CDR2 as YFSETQ. The CDR3 is 13 residues long. The trim removed 4 bases at V and 4 bases at J, leaving 5 bases unmatched.

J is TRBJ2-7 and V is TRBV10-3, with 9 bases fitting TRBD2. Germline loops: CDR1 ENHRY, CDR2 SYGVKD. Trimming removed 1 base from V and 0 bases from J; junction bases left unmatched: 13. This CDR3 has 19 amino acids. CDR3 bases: TGTGCCATCAGTGAGTGGGCTAGCGGGACTATACGAGGCTCCTACGAGCAGTACTTC. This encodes CAISEWASGTIRGSYEQYF.

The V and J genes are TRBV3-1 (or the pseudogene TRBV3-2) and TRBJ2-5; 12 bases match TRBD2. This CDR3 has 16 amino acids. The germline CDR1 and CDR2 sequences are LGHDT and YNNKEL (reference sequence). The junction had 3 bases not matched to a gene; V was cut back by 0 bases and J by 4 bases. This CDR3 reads CASSQDLAGGLETQYF. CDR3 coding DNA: TGTGCCAGCAGCCAAGATCTAGCGGGGGGGCTAGAGACCCAGTACTTC.

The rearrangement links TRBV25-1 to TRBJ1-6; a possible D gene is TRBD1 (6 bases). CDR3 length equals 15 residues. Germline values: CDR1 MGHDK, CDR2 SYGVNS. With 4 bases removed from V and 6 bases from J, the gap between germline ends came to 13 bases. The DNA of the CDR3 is TGTGCCAGCAGTGTCCAGACAGGCACTAATTCACCCCTCCACTTT. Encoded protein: CASSVQTGTNSPLHF.

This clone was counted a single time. This CDR3 is CASSQGRGGALNEQYF. The CDR3 nucleotides read TGCGCCAGCAGCCAAGGTCGCGGGGGGGCCTTAAACGAGCAGTACTTC. V is TRBV4-1 and J is TRBJ2-7; 9 bases are shared with TRBD2. Germline V CDR1 and CDR2: MGHRA, YSYEKL. The trim removed 1 base at V and 5 bases at J, leaving 9 bases unmatched. CDR3 size: 16 residues.